These T cell receptor beta chains were read from a single sample in a study of regulatory dendritic cells for organ transplantation. Sequencing used immunoSEQ multiplex PCR; TCRdb keeps in-frame clones, though not all of them. The table has 22,000 or so clones, about 79% seen once; the top ten hold around 1%. Sequenced sample: memory CD4+ T cells from blood. The receptors originated from a human donor in good health. Both conserved end residues are part of each CDR3. Fields, in order: J gene, V gene, D gene, clone size, CDR3 protein, CDR3 DNA. D genes are given only for firm matches. Rows may omit the clone size; those that give it use once, few, many or a size class.

>TRBJ2-7|TRBV7-2|TRBD2|-
CASSSGPGLAYEQYF
TGTGCCAGCAGTTCCGGTCCGGGACTAGCTTACGAGCAGTACTTC
>TRBJ1-4|TRBV19|TRBD1|-
CASSKRQGVNEKLFF
TGTGCCAGTAGTAAGAGACAGGGGGTTAATGAAAAACTGTTTTTT
>TRBJ2-1|TRBV11-3|-|-
CASSRQQENEQFF
TGTGCCAGCAGCCGTCAACAGGAGAATGAGCAGTTCTTC
>TRBJ2-5|TRBV19|-|once
CASRPRGGSQETQYF
TGTGCCAGTAGGCCGCGAGGAGGGTCCCAAGAGACCCAGTACTTC
>TRBJ1-2|TRBV5-1|-|-
CASSLGGGTDGYTF
TGCGCCAGCAGCTTGGGGGGGGGAACGGATGGCTACACCTTC
>TRBJ2-1|TRBV6-1|TRBD2|-
CASSEAGRGGLDEQFF
TGTGCCAGCAGTGAGGCGGGGCGGGGGGGCCTAGATGAGCAGTTCTTC
>TRBJ1-5|TRBV18|TRBD1|few
CASSPQGQGAAQPQHF
TGTGCCAGCTCACCACAGGGACAGGGGGCGGCACAGCCCCAGCATTTT
>TRBJ2-7|TRBV5-4|-|few
CASSFGDGEQYF
TGTGCCAGCAGCTTCGGGGATGGCGAGCAGTACTTC
>TRBJ1-5|TRBV5-1|TRBD1|-
CASSPQDRSQPQHF
TGCGCCAGCAGCCCTCAGGACAGGTCTCAGCCCCAGCATTTT
>TRBJ1-2|TRBV7-9|-|few
CASSLAGRNYGYTF
TGTGCCAGCAGCTTGGCTGGCAGAAACTATGGCTACACCTTC
>TRBJ1-2|TRBV6-6|-|-
CASILDGNYGYTF
TGTGCCAGCATTCTGGACGGGAATTATGGCTACACCTTC
>TRBJ1-2|TRBV19|TRBD1|once
CASRQDRGQNYGYTF
TGTGCCAGTAGACAAGACAGGGGGCAGAACTATGGCTACACCTTC
>TRBJ2-7|TRBV2|TRBD1|-
CASSAPRQGTYEQYF
TGTGCCAGCAGCGCCCCGAGACAGGGTACCTACGAGCAGTACTTC
>TRBJ1-2|TRBV7-9|-|-
CASTPEGYGYTF
TGTGCCAGCACCCCTGAGGGCTATGGCTACACCTTC
>TRBJ2-7|TRBV5-1|-|-
CASSSDYRDEQYF
TGCGCCAGCAGCTCGGACTATCGGGACGAGCAGTACTTC
>TRBJ1-1|TRBV19|-|few
CASSQNPKNTEAFF
TGTGCCAGTAGTCAGAATCCGAAGAACACTGAAGCTTTCTTT
>TRBJ1-1|TRBV5-6|-|-
CASNGRGRTEAFF
TGTGCCAGCAATGGAAGGGGTAGAACTGAAGCTTTCTTT
>TRBJ2-3|TRBV9|-|-
CASSVQRDTQYF
TGTGCCAGCAGCGTTCAGCGGGATACGCAGTATTTT
>TRBJ1-6|TRBV2|TRBD1|once
CASSERTGESPLHF
TGTGCCAGCAGTGAAAGGACAGGGGAATCACCCCTCCACTTT
>TRBJ1-2|TRBV5-6|-|-
CASSLVGDIANYGYTF
TGTGCCAGCAGCTTGGTCGGGGACATAGCTAACTATGGCTACACCTTC
>TRBJ1-3|TRBV6-1|TRBD1|-
CASSERGQGRGNTIYF
TGTGCCAGCAGTGAAAGGGGACAGGGGAGAGGAAACACCATATATTTT
>TRBJ1-5|TRBV6-5|-|-
CASSYSARGNQPQHF
TGTGCCAGCAGTTACTCCGCGCGAGGCAATCAGCCCCAGCATTTT
>TRBJ2-1|TRBV6-6|-|-
CASGRNEQFF
TGTGCCAGCGGCAGAAATGAGCAGTTCTTC
>TRBJ2-1|TRBV5-1|TRBD2|few
CASSLGSGGYNEQFF
TGCGCCAGCAGCTTGGGGAGCGGGGGCTACAATGAGCAGTTCTTC
>TRBJ2-7|TRBV7-2|TRBD1|few
CASSGRTGRSEQYF
TGTGCCAGCAGCGGCCGGACAGGGAGGAGCGAGCAGTACTTC
>TRBJ1-1|TRBV29-1|-|few
CSVCQGIGTEAFF
TGCAGCGTTTGTCAGGGAATCGGCACTGAAGCTTTCTTT
>TRBJ2-7|TRBV2|-|-
CASSRIGGANEQYF
TGTGCCAGCAGCCGAATAGGGGGGGCTAACGAGCAGTACTTC
>TRBJ2-3|TRBV4-2|TRBD2|-
CASSQVSSGGLTDTQYF
TGTGCCAGCAGCCAAGTGTCTAGCGGGGGGCTCACAGATACGCAGTATTTT
>TRBJ2-5|TRBV2|TRBD2|few
CASRVGTSGLSQETQYF
TGTGCCAGCAGGGTAGGGACTAGCGGACTCAGCCAAGAGACCCAGTACTTC
>TRBJ1-1|TRBV4-1|TRBD1|-
CASSQAPTGDKAFF
TGCGCCAGCAGCCAAGCACCCACAGGGGATAAAGCTTTCTTT
>TRBJ2-3|TRBV5-6|-|-
CASSFGLGTDTQYF
TGTGCCAGCAGCTTTGGACTTGGCACAGATACGCAGTATTTT
>TRBJ2-5|TRBV18|TRBD1|-
CASSPKTGLEETQYF
TGTGCCAGCTCACCTAAGACAGGGCTTGAGGAGACCCAGTACTTC
>TRBJ2-7|TRBV5-1|-|-
CASRRGTVSYEQYF
TGCGCCAGCAGGAGGGGGACGGTCTCCTACGAGCAGTACTTC
>TRBJ2-5|TRBV5-1|-|once
CASSLRGGDFQETQYF
TGCGCCAGCAGCTTGCGGGGTGGCGACTTCCAAGAGACCCAGTACTTC
>TRBJ2-1|TRBV5-6|-|-
CASSSLKDRYNEQFF
TGTGCCAGCAGCTCATTAAAAGACAGGTACAATGAGCAGTTCTTC